Below, 25 T cell receptor beta chains from the same sample are listed, as sequenced in a study of blood T cell repertoires in COVID-19. The repertoire was sequenced with immunoSEQ multiplex PCR; TCRdb's copy has only in-frame clones and lacks some. The sample yields about 110,000 clones, approximately 81% seen once. Material for sequencing was peripheral blood. The receptors were sampled from a man aged 35 to 55 with acute or convalescent COVID-19.

The V gene is TRBV10-3, the J gene TRBJ2-5; 14 nucleotides match TRBD2. Losses at the gene ends were 3 bases for V and 4 bases for J; bases not matched to a gene: 4. The CDR3 consists of 16 residues. Germline loops: CDR1 ENHRY, CDR2 SYGVKD. Here the CDR3 reads CAISERGTSGGETQYF. For the CDR3, the DNA is TGTGCCATCAGTGAAAGGGGGACTAGCGGGGGAGAGACCCAGTACTTC.

This clone was detected only a few times. The V gene is TRBV11-2, the J gene TRBJ2-6; TRBD1 agrees at 8 bases. Losses at the gene ends were 2 bases for V and 0 bases for J; bases not matched to a gene: 3. Germline CDR1 and CDR2: SGHAT and FQNNGV. The CDR3 covers 17 residues. The CDR3 sequence is CASSLIQGGSGANVLTF. DNA of the CDR3: TGTGCCAGCAGCTTAATACAGGGGGGCTCTGGGGCCAACGTCCTGACTTTC.

The chain has TRBV10-3 and TRBJ1-5, with TRBD1 matching over 8 bases. CDR3 length: 17 amino acids. After removal of 3 bases from V and 4 bases from J, the junction contained 11 bases not matched to a gene. Germline CDR1 and CDR2: ENHRY and SYGVKD. Here the CDR3 DNA reads TGTGCCATCAGTGATGACAGGGGTCTTCTTTTTAATCAGCCCCAGCATTTT. This codes for CAISDDRGLLFNQPQHF.

The V call is TRBV24-1, the J call TRBJ1-6; 11 bases fit TRBD1. The CDR3 runs to 19 residues. Germline V gene sequence: CDR1 KGHDR, CDR2 SFDVKD. V lost 3 bases, J lost 0 bases, and 6 bases stayed unmatched. CDR3 residues: CATSDLGQGACSYNSPLHF. The CDR3 DNA reads TGTGCCACCAGTGATCTAGGACAGGGGGCTTGCTCCTATAATTCACCCCTCCACTTT.

This chain joins TRBV6-5 and TRBJ2-7; 8 positions match TRBD1. V shed 8 bases and J 6 bases; nucleotides not matched to a gene: 6. Looked up from germline, CDR1 is MNHEY and CDR2 is SVGAGI. This CDR3 has 12 residues. The chain's CDR3 is CASYQGAGEQYF. In DNA form, the CDR3 reads TGTGCCAGCTACCAGGGGGCGGGCGAGCAGTACTTC.

The chain uses TRBV6-6 and TRBJ2-1; 7 bases are a match to TRBD1. Germline V gene data show CDR1 as MNHNY and CDR2 as SVGAGI (reference sequence). Trimming took 5 bases from V and 1 from J; bases not matched to a gene: 5. The CDR3 consists of 15 residues. CDR3 loop: CASSKDRQSYNEQFF. In DNA, the CDR3 is TGTGCCAGCAGTAAGGACAGGCAATCCTACAATGAGCAGTTCTTC.

The rearrangement uses TRBV2 and TRBJ1-5, with TRBD1 matching over 7 bases. Per germline, CDR1 SNHLY and CDR2 FYNNEI. V was clipped by 7 bases and J by 1 base; unmatched bases: 7. The length of the CDR3 is 15 residues. The CDR3 sequence is CASNRDRASNQPQHF. For the CDR3, the DNA is TGTGCCAGCAACAGAGACAGGGCGAGCAATCAGCCCCAGCATTTT.

The J gene is TRBJ2-7, the V gene TRBV5-1; D perhaps matches TRBD2 (5 bases). The CDR3 contains 14 residues. Looked up from germline, CDR1 is SGHRS and CDR2 is YFSETQ. Trimming took 1 base from V and 2 from J, leaving 10 bases between them. The CDR3, as DNA: TGCGCCAGCAGCTTGAATCGGGGAACCTACGAGCAGTACTTC. As protein: CASSLNRGTYEQYF.

CDR3 DNA: TGTGCCAGCAGCTCCAGGGGCACTGAAGCTTTCTTT. Amino acids: CASSSRGTEAFF. The V call is TRBV7-9, the J call TRBJ1-1; possible D gene TRBD1, 6 bases. The germline gives CDR1 SEHNR, CDR2 FQNEAQ (reference sequence). Trimming shortened V by 4 bases and J by 4 bases, and 7 bases separated the two germline ends. The CDR3 consists of 12 residues.

This clone came up a few times. The chain joins TRBV6-5 to TRBJ1-2, with D hard to call. The ends were cut back, 5 bases at V and 0 bases at J, with 7 bases in the middle. This CDR3 contains 13 residues. The germline CDR1 and CDR2 sequences are MNHEY and SVGAGI. The CDR3 region has the DNA TGTGCCAGCAGTCTGGCGGCTAACTATGGCTACACCTTC. Amino acid sequence: CASSLAANYGYTF.

The rearrangement uses TRBV5-6 and TRBJ2-2, with a possible D match to TRBD2 (6 bases). Germline V gene lookup returns CDR1 SGHDT and CDR2 YYEEEE. Trimming stripped 2 bases from V and 4 bases from J, with 15 bases between. This CDR3 comprises 16 residues. This CDR3 is CASSLWVGSGTGELFF. The CDR3 coding sequence is TGTGCCAGCAGCTTATGGGTCGGGAGCGGCACCGGGGAGCTGTTTTTT. Drawing the rest from reference TRBV5-6 and TRBJ2-2, the complete variable domain is DAGVTQSPTHLIKTRGQQVTLRCSPKSGHDTVSWYQQALGQGPQFIFQYYEEEERQRGNFPDRFSGHQFPNYSSELNVNALLLGDSALYLCASSLWVGSGTGELFFGEGSRLTVL.

This chain joins TRBV6-5 and TRBJ2-5; TRBD1 matches 8 bases. Germline values: CDR1 MNHEY, CDR2 SVGAGI. The CDR3 is 15 residues long. V lost 6 bases and J lost 1; bases outside the gene matches: 7. The CDR3 spells CASSYQGARQETQYF. The CDR3 region has the DNA TGTGCCAGCAGCTACCAGGGGGCGCGCCAAGAGACCCAGTACTTC.

This clone was seen a handful of times. The chain combines TRBV4-1 with TRBJ1-1, with 8 bases identical to TRBD1. V shed 4 bases and J 5 bases; nucleotides not matched to a gene: 9. Germline CDR1 and CDR2: MGHRA and YSYEKL. CDR3 length equals 15 residues. The CDR3 is CASSLAGQGRTEAFF. CDR3 in DNA: TGCGCCAGCAGCCTCGCCGGACAGGGACGGACTGAAGCTTTCTTT.

The table lists this clone with a few counts. The rearrangement links TRBV4-2 to TRBJ2-3; D is undetermined. Germline CDR1 is LGHNA and CDR2 is YNFKEQ. The length of the CDR3 is 14 residues. Trimming shortened V by 1 base and J by 8 bases, and 13 bases separated the two germline ends. The CDR3 nucleotides are TGTGCCAGCAGCCAAGGCCACGGTCGTTCTACGCAGTATTTT. Protein product: CASSQGHGRSTQYF.

The rearrangement joins TRBV18 to TRBJ2-6; the D is unclear. The V end lost 6 bases, the J end lost 4 bases, and 10 bases lay between the germline ends. The CDR3 length is 14 residues. CDR1 and CDR2 from the germline V gene are KGHSH and LQKENI. CDR3 in amino acids: CASSSLTGANVLTF. The CDR3 DNA is TGTGCCAGCTCCAGTCTCACCGGGGCCAACGTCCTGACTTTC. Combining the CDR3 with reference TRBV18 and TRBJ2-6 gives the whole variable domain NAGVMQNPRHLVRRRGQEARLRCSPMKGHSHVYWYRQLPEEGLKFMVYLQKENIIDESGMPKERFSAEFPKEGPSILRIQQVVRGDSAAYFCASSSLTGANVLTFGAGSRLTVL.

CDR3 DNA sequence: TGTGCCAGCAGCCGCCTCAGGGATGAAGAGACCCAGTACTTC. Protein: CASSRLRDEETQYF. This chain uses TRBV7-9 with TRBJ2-5; D is perhaps TRBD1 (5 bases). V lost 5 bases, J lost 3 bases, and 13 bases lay in between. Germline-derived CDR1 and CDR2 are SEHNR and FQNEAQ (reference sequence). The CDR3 sequence is 14 residues long.

The chain employs TRBV5-5 and TRBJ1-5; tentative D call: TRBD1 (6 bases). The V gene lost 1 base and the J gene lost 2 bases, with 10 bases spanning the gap. There are 15 residues in the CDR3. Germline V CDR1 and CDR2: SGHKS, YYEKEE (reference sequence). In DNA, the CDR3 is TGTGCCAGCAGCTTGTCAGGGGCTGGCAATCAGCCCCAGCATTTT. Protein: CASSLSGAGNQPQHF. Drawing the rest from reference TRBV5-5 and TRBJ1-5, the complete variable domain is DAGVTQSPTHLIKTRGQQVTLRCSPISGHKSVSWYQQVLGQGPQFIFQYYEKEERGRGNFPDRFSARQFPNYSSELNVNALLLGDSALYLCASSLSGAGNQPQHFGDGTRLSIL.

The CDR3 DNA follows: TGTGCCACCAGTGTTCAGGATAACTATGGCTACACCTTC. It codes for CATSVQDNYGYTF. V is TRBV24-1 and J is TRBJ1-2; D is unclear. Trimming shortened V by 5 bases and J by 1 base, and 7 bases separated the two germline ends. From germline, CDR1 is KGHDR and CDR2 SFDVKD. The CDR3 runs to 13 residues.

The chain employs TRBV10-3 and TRBJ2-3; TRBD1 matches 7 bases. The CDR3 consists of 15 residues. CDR1 and CDR2 (germline): ENHRY, SYGVKD. V dropped 2 bases and J dropped 2; count of bases not matched to a gene: 4. DNA of the CDR3: TGTGCCATCAGTGAGGCCGGGACAGTCACAGATACGCAGTATTTT. Translating gives CAISEAGTVTDTQYF.

The chain couples TRBV5-5 to TRBJ1-5; no definite D call. Trimming removed 5 bases at V and 3 bases at J, with 12 bases between. The CDR3 contains 14 residues. Looked up from germline, CDR1 is SGHKS and CDR2 is YYEKEE (reference sequence). CDR3 residues: CASRAGAINQPQHF. Written as DNA, the CDR3 is TGTGCCAGCAGAGCGGGAGCGATCAATCAGCCCCAGCATTTT.

The J gene is TRBJ2-2, the V gene TRBV9; D not certain. Trimming stripped 4 bases from V and 3 bases from J, with 13 bases between. The CDR3 totals 15 residues. CDR1 SGDLS and CDR2 YYNGEE come from the germline V gene. CDR3 in amino acids: CASSPHKTDTGELFF. CDR3 nucleotides: TGTGCCAGCAGCCCCCATAAGACTGACACCGGGGAGCTGTTTTTT. Variable domain in full (rest from reference TRBV9 and TRBJ2-2): DSGVTQTPKHLITATGQRVTLRCSPRSGDLSVYWYQQSLDQGLQFLIQYYNGEERAKGNILERFSAQQFPDLHSELNLSSLELGDSALYFCASSPHKTDTGELFFGEGSRLTVL.

The gene calls are TRBV12-1 and TRBJ2-1; TRBD1, the table's D call, lacks a check against the DNA. TRBV12-1 is deemed a pseudogene. CDR3 length equals 16 residues. In DNA, the CDR3 is TGTGCCAGCAGCTGGGGGACAGGCTATTCCTACAATGAGCAGTTCTTC. As protein: CASSWGTGYSYNEQFF.

V and J are TRBV4-1 and TRBJ2-7; 8 nucleotides match TRBD1. This CDR3 is built from 14 residues. Germline lookup yields CDR1 MGHRA and CDR2 YSYEKL. The trim removed 1 base at V and 5 bases at J, leaving 4 bases unmatched. The CDR3 reads CASSQGPTGDEQYF. CDR3 bases: TGCGCCAGCAGCCAAGGACCGACAGGGGACGAGCAGTACTTC.

This chain links TRBV5-1 with TRBJ2-3, with unresolved D. Germline CDR1 and CDR2: SGHRS and YFSETQ. CDR3 length: 15 amino acids. With 3 bases removed from V and 0 bases from J, the gap between germline ends came to 11 bases. CDR3 residues: CASSSLGSSTDTQYF. The CDR3 DNA reads as TGCGCCAGCAGCTCGCTAGGATCTAGCACAGATACGCAGTATTTT.

The CDR3 DNA is TGCAGCGCACGACAGGGGGTAGACACCGGGGAGCTGTTTTTT. Its translation is CSARQGVDTGELFF. The genes are TRBV29-1 and TRBJ2-2; 9 bases line up with TRBD1. The CDR3 runs 14 residues. The junction had 6 bases not matched to a gene; V was cut back by 7 bases and J by 3 bases. Germline assignment: CDR1 SQVTM and CDR2 ANQGSEA.